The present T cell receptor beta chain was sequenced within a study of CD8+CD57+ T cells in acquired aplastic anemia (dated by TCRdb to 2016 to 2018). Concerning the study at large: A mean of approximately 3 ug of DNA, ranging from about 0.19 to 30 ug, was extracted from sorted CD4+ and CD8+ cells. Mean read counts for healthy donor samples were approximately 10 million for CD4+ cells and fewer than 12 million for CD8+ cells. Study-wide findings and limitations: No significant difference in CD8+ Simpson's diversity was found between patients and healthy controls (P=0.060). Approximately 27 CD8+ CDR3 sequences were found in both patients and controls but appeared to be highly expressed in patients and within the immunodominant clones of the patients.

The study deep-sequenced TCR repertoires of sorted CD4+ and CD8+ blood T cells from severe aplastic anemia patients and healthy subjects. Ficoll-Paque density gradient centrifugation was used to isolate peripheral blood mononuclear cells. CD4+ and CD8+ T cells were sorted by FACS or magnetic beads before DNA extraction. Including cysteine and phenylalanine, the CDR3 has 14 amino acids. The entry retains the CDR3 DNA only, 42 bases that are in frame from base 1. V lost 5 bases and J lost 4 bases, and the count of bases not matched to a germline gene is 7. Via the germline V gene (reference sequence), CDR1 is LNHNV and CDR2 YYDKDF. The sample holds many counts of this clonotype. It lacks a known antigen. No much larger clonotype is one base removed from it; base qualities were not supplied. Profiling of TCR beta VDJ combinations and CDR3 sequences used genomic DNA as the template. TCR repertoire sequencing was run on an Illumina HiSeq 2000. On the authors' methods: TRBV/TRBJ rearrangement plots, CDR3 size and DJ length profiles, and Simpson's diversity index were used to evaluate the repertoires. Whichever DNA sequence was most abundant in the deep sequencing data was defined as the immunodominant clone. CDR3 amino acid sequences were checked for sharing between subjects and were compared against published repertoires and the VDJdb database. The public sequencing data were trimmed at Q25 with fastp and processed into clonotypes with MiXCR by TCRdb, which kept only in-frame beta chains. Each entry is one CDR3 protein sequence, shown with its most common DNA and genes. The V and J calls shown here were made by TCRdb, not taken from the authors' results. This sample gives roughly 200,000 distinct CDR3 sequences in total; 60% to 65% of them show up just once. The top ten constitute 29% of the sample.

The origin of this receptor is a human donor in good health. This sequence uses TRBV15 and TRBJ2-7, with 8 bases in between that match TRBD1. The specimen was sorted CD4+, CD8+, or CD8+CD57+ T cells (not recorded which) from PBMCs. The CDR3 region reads CATSGQGNYYEQYF. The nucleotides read TGTGCCACCAGCGGACAGGGAAATTATTACGAGCAGTACTTC.